These 2 T cell receptor beta chains were sequenced from one sample in a study of shared clonotypes between healthy human individuals. The repertoire was sequenced with immunoSEQ multiplex PCR; TCRdb's copy has only in-frame clones and lacks some. The sample lists 2 million or so clones, approximately 95% occurring once. Sequenced material: naive CD4+ T cells sorted from blood. The subset was: CD45RA+ positively selected. These receptors all stem from a man younger than 35 in good health.

The chain carries TRBV7-2 and TRBJ2-7, with D perhaps TRBD1 or TRBD2 (5 bases each). The V end lost 7 bases, the J end lost 5 bases, and 18 bases lay between the germline ends. The CDR3 runs 14 residues. Germline-derived CDR1 and CDR2 are SGHTA and FQGNSA. The CDR3 region is CASTLTGDRHEQYF. DNA of the CDR3: TGTGCCAGCACTTTGACCGGGGACCGCCACGAGCAGTACTTC. Full variable domain (outside the CDR3, taken from reference TRBV7-2 and TRBJ2-7): GAGVSQSPSNKVTEKGKDVELRCDPISGHTALYWYRQSLGQGLEFLIYFQGNSAPDKSGLPSDRFSAERTGGSVSTLTIQRTQQEDSAVYLCASTLTGDRHEQYFGPGTRLTVT.

With respect to this clone: Other DNA sequences in this sample translate to the same CDR3. This chain links TRBV6-1 with TRBJ2-7; D is undetermined. The germline CDR1 and CDR2 sequences are MNHNS and SASEGT. V was cut by 7 bases and J by 3 bases, with 7 bases left in between. The CDR3 consists of 11 residues. The CDR3: CASTTGYEQYF. The CDR3 nucleotides are TGTGCCAGCACTACCGGCTACGAGCAGTACTTC.